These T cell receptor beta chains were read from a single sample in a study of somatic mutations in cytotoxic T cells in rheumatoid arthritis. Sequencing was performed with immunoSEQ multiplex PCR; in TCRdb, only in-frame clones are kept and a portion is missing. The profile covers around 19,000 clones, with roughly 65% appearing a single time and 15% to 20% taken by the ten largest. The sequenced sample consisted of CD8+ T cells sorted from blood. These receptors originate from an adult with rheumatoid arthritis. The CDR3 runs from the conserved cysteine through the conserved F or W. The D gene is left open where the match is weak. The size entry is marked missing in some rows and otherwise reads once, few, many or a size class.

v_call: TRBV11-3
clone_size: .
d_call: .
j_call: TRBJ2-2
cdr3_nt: TGTGCCAGCAGCTCCAGGCCGTACACCGGGGAGCTGTTTTTT
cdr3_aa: CASSSRPYTGELFF

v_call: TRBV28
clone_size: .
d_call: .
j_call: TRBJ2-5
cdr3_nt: TGTGCCAGCGTTCAGGGGCTCGGCGAGACCCAGTACTTC
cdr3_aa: CASVQGLGETQYF

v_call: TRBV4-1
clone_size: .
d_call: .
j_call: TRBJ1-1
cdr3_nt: TGCGCCAGCAGCCTATTGGCCCACGAGGATGAAGCTTTCTTT
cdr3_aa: CASSLLAHEDEAFF

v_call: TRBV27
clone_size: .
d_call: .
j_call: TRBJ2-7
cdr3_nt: TGTGCCAGCAGTCCCATAACCCCACAGCCTAGAACCTACGAGCAGTACTTC
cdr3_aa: CASSPITPQPRTYEQYF

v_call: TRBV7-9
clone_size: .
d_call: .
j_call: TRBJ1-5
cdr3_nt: TGTGCCAGCAGCCTTTCTTTACAGGGCCCCAATCAGCCCCAGCATTTT
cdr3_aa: CASSLSLQGPNQPQHF

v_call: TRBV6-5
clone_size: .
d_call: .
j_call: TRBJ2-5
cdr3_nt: TGTGCCAGCAGAGACTCGGGGGAGACCCAGTACTTC
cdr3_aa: CASRDSGETQYF

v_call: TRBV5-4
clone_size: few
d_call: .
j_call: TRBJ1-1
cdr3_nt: TGTGCCAGCAGCTTGGCCGGCGGGAACACTGAAGCTTTCTTT
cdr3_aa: CASSLAGGNTEAFF

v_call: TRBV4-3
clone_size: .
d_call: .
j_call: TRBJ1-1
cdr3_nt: TGCGCCAGCAGCCAAGATCCCCCTACCCCGGGACAGAACACTGAAGCTTTCTTT
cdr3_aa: CASSQDPPTPGQNTEAFF

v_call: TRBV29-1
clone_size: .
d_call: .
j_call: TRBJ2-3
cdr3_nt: TGCAGCGTTGAAGATATTCAGGGGGGTCTGGTGAATACAGATACGCAGTATTTT
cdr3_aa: CSVEDIQGGLVNTDTQYF

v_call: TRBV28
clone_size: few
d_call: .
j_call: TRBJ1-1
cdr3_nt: TGTGCCAGCAGTTTAATCAGGGAAGAATTCTTT
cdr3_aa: CASSLIREEFF

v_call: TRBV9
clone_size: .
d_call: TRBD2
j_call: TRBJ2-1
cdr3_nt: TGTGCCAGCAGCGAGAGCGGGGGCTACAATGAGCAGTTCTTC
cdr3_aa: CASSESGGYNEQFF

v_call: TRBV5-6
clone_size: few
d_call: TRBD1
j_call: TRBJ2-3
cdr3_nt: TGTGCCAGCAGCTTAATCCTGGAAAGTCGGGACAGGGACACAGATACGCAGTATTTT
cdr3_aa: CASSLILESRDRDTDTQYF